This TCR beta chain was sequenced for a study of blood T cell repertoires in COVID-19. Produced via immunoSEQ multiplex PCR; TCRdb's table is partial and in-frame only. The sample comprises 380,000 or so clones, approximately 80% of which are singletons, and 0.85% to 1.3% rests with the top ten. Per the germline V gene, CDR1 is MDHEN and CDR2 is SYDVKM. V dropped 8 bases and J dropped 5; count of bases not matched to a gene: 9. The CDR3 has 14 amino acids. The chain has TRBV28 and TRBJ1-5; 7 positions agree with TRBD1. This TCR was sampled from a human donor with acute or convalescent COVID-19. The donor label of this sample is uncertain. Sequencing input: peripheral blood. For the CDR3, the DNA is TGTGCCAGCCGGCACAGGGACAGTTATCAGCCCCAGCATTTT. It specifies CASRHRDSYQPQHF.